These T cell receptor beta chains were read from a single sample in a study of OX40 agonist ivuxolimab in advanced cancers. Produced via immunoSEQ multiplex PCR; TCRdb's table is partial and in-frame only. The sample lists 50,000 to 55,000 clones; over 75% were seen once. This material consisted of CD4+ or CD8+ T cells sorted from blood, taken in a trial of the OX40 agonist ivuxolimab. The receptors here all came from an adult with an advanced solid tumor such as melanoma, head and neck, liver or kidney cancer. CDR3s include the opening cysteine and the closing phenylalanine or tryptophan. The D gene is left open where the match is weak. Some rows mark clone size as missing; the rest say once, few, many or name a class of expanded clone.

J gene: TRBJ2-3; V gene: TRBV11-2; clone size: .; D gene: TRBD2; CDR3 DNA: TGTGCCAGCAGCATCCAACCGGGACTAGCGGGACCAGATACGCAGTATTTT; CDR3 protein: CASSIQPGLAGPDTQYF
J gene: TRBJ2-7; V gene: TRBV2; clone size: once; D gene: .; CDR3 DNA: TGTGCCAGCAGTGAAGCTATGGGGAGCGAGCAGTACTTC; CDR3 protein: CASSEAMGSEQYF
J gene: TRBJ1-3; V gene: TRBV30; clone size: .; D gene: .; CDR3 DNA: TGTGCCTGGAGTGCTGGAAACACCATATATTTT; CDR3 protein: CAWSAGNTIYF
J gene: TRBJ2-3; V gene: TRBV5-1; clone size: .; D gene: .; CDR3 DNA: TGCGCCAGCAGCTTGGAATTCTCCGATACGCAGTATTTT; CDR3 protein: CASSLEFSDTQYF
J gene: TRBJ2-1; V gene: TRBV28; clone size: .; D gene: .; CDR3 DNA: TGTGCCAGCAGTTTAGGTTTCGGGACGGATGACAATGAGCAGTTCTTC; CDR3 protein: CASSLGFGTDDNEQFF
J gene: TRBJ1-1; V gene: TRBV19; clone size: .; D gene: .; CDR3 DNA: TGTGCCAGTACCGAGGCCATGAACACTGAAGCTTTCTTT; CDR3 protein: CASTEAMNTEAFF
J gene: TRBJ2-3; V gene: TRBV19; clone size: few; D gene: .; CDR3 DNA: TGTGCCAGTAGTATAGTACGGGGGGATACGCAGTATTTT; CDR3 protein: CASSIVRGDTQYF
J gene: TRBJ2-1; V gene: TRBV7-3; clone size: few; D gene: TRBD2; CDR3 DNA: TGTGCCAGCAACCGGACTAGCGGCTACAATGAGCAGTTCTTC; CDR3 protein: CASNRTSGYNEQFF
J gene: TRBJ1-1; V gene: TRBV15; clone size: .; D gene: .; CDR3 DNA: TGTGCCACCAGCAGGGGCTACGGGACTGAAGCTTTCTTT; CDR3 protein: CATSRGYGTEAFF
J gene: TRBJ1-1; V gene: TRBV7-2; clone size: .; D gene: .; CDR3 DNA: TGTGCCAGCAGCGTCACGACACTCACTGAAGCTTTCTTT; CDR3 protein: CASSVTTLTEAFF
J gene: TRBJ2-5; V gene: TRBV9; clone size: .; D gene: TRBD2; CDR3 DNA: TGTGCCAGCAGCGTAGCTAGCGGGATTGGGGAGACCCAGTACTTC; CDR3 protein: CASSVASGIGETQYF
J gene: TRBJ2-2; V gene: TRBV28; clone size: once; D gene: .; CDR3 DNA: TGTGCCAGCACCCTGGGGAGGACTCCCCGAGGCACCGGGGAGCTGTTTTTT; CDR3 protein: CASTLGRTPRGTGELFF
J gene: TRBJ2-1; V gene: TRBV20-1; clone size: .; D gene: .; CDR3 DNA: TGCAGTGCTGTGGACGAGGAGCAGTTCTTC; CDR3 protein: CSAVDEEQFF
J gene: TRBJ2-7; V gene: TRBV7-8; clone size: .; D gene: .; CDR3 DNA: TGTGCCAGCAGCTTAGCGCAGGGACCCTACGAGCAGTACTTC; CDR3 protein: CASSLAQGPYEQYF
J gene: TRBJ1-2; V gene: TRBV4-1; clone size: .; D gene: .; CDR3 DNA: TGCGCCAGCAGCCGCGGATACAGTCCGACAGCCGACTATGGCTACACCTTC; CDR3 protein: CASSRGYSPTADYGYTF
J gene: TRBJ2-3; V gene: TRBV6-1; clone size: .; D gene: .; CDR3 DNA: TGTGCCAGCAGTGAATCCCGGGACTCGCTATCCACAGATACGCAGTATTTT; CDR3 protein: CASSESRDSLSTDTQYF
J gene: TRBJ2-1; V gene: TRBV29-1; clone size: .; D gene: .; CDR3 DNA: TGCAGCGTTGAAGTCGGCTCCTACAATGAGCAGTTCTTC; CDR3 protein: CSVEVGSYNEQFF
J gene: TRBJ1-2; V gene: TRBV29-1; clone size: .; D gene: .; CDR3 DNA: TGCAGCGTGGGACGGGGAAACTATGGCTACACCTTC; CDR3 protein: CSVGRGNYGYTF
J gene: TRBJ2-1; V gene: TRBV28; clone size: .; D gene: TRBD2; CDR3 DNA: TGTGCCAGCATCGAACCTGGTACTAGCGGGAGACATGAGCAGTTCTTC; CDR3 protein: CASIEPGTSGRHEQFF
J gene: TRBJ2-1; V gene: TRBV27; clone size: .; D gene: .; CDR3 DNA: TGTGCCAGCAGTTTACAGGGCTTCTACAATGAGCAGTTCTTC; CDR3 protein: CASSLQGFYNEQFF
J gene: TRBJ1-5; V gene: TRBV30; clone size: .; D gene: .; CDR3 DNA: TGTGCCTGGAGTAAGAAAGGGAATCAGCCCCAGCATTTT; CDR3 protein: CAWSKKGNQPQHF
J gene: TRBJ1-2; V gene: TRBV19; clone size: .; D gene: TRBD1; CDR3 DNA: TGTGCCAGTAGTGCAGACAGGGGAAACGACTATGGCTACACCTTC; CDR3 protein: CASSADRGNDYGYTF
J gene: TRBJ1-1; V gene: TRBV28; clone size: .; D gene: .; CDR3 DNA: TGTGCCAGCAGTGCGAACACTGAAGCTTTCTTT; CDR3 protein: CASSANTEAFF
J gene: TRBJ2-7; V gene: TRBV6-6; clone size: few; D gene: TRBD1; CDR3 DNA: TGTGCCAGCAAGGGGTGGGACAGGGGTTCCTACGAGCAGTACTTC; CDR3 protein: CASKGWDRGSYEQYF
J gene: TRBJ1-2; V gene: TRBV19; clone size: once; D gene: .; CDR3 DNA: TGTGCCAGTAGTGGACGGACGGCTACTAACTATGGCTACACCTTC; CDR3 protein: CASSGRTATNYGYTF
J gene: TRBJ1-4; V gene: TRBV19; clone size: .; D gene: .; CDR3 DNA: TGTGCCAGTAGTCCTCCCGGGACTGTCCGAGAAAAACTGTTTTTT; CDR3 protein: CASSPPGTVREKLFF